The rows below give T cell receptor beta chains drawn from one sample of a study of T cell responses to AZD1222 COVID-19 vaccine. Only in-frame clones appear in the TCRdb table, and some are missing; sequencing was by immunoSEQ multiplex PCR. The sample carries more than 95,000 clones, 70% to 90% recorded once. The sample consisted of peripheral blood, taken on day 0 of AZD1222 vaccination. These receptors all come from an adult in good health. Each CDR3 is given with its conserved first and last residue. The order of the fields is J gene, clone size, D gene, V gene, CDR3 protein, CDR3 DNA. A D gene is named only where the DNA matches it firmly. Clone size appears in some rows only: once, few, many, or a class for an expanded clone.

TRBJ2-2	-	TRBD2	TRBV9	CASKAGDTNTGELFF	TGTGCCAGCAAGGCGGGAGACACGAACACCGGGGAGCTGTTTTTT
TRBJ1-1	-	TRBD1	TRBV4-1	CASSLPGQVPGAFF	TGCGCCAGCAGCCTACCGGGACAGGTCCCGGGGGCTTTCTTT
TRBJ1-4	-	-	TRBV25-1	CASSPTRGRGEKLFF	TGTGCCAGCAGTCCCACAAGAGGGCGAGGTGAAAAACTGTTTTTT
TRBJ2-3	-	TRBD2	TRBV3-1/TRBV3-2	CASSHKLAGGPPEYF	TGTGCCAGCAGCCACAAACTAGCGGGAGGGCCCCCGGAGTATTTT
TRBJ1-5	-	-	TRBV5-1	CASSLSPGTVNQPQHF	TGCGCCAGCAGCTTGTCCCCAGGGACCGTCAATCAGCCCCAGCATTTT
TRBJ2-7	-	-	TRBV18	CASSQTGRSYEQYF	TGTGCCAGCTCACAGACAGGACGCTCCTACGAGCAGTACTTC
TRBJ1-5	-	-	TRBV12-3/TRBV12-4	CASSQGGQPQHF	TGTGCCAGCAGTCAGGGAGGTCAGCCCCAGCATTTT
TRBJ1-1	-	-	TRBV15	CATSTRAGRRTEAFF	TGTGCCACCAGCACGAGAGCGGGTAGGCGCACTGAAGCTTTCTTT
TRBJ2-1	-	TRBD2	TRBV6-2/TRBV6-3	CASSHGTSGYNEQFF	TGTGCCAGCAGCCACGGCACTAGCGGATACAATGAGCAGTTCTTC
TRBJ1-6	-	-	TRBV2	CASSFRTFNSPLHF	TGTGCCAGCAGTTTCCGGACCTTTAATTCACCCCTCCACTTT
TRBJ2-4	-	-	TRBV9	CASSAGSWNIQYF	TGTGCCAGCAGCGCGGGGTCCTGGAACATTCAGTACTTC
TRBJ2-7	-	TRBD2	TRBV5-1	CASSLTSGVSYEQYF	TGCGCCAGCAGCTTGACTAGCGGGGTTTCCTACGAGCAGTACTTC
TRBJ1-3	-	TRBD1	TRBV2	CASSDPGGSGNTIYF	TGTGCCAGCAGTGACCCAGGGGGCTCTGGAAACACCATATATTTT
TRBJ2-5	-	TRBD2	TRBV10-3	CAIGGGRIETQYF	TGTGCCATCGGGGGGGGAAGGATCGAGACCCAGTACTTC
TRBJ1-6	once	-	TRBV5-4	CASSPGGSGNSPLHF	TGTGCCAGCAGCCCCGGGGGTTCGGGGAATTCACCCCTCCACTTT
TRBJ2-3	-	-	TRBV4-3	CASSQGVGVSTDTQYF	TGCGCCAGCAGCCAAGGAGTAGGGGTTAGCACAGATACGCAGTATTTT
TRBJ2-7	-	TRBD1	TRBV7-8	CASSLRRTIGTDYYEQYF	TGTGCCAGCAGCCTTCGAAGGACCATCGGGACAGATTACTACGAGCAGTACTTC
TRBJ1-1	-	-	TRBV6-1	CASSETMLEAFF	TGTGCCAGCAGTGAAACGATGCTTGAAGCTTTCTTT
TRBJ2-3	-	-	TRBV6-5	CASRGEVTNTQYF	TGTGCCAGCAGGGGGGAGGTGACGAATACGCAGTATTTT
TRBJ2-5	-	TRBD2	TRBV4-1	CASSPPGGRAEETQYF	TGCGCCAGCAGCCCCCCTGGCGGGAGGGCCGAAGAGACCCAGTACTTC